This TCR beta chain was sequenced for a study of cytomegalovirus exposure and HLA in healthy donors (dated 2017 in TCRdb). About the full investigation: An earlier analysis of about 560 of the donors reported approximately 260 Gb of sequence data and 117 million unique TCR beta sequences obtained from about 200 million T cells. Among the approximately 430 genotyped donors, around 81% belonged to the genetic ancestry cluster associated with self-reported Caucasian donors. About 280 gigabases of sequencing data and tens of millions of unique TCR sequences were included in an early release covering 550 to 650 HLA-typed donors. All discovery cohort repertoires had been generated on a single sequencing platform. A later analysis re-analyzed previously published TCR beta repertoires from 666 donors and added high-resolution HLA genotyping to study TCR occurrence patterns. On average, about 240,000 unique TCR beta nucleotide sequences were sequenced per donor among roughly 430 genotyped donors of the cohort, with roughly a sixth of those sequences being non-productive. Genome-wide SNP genotypes for about 65% of the roughly 670 donors were used in a later genetic analysis, which treated that subset as a discovery cohort. To predict cytomegalovirus infection status, the study brought together high-throughput TCR immunosequencing, statistical association of individual TCRs with disease status, and machine learning. The study was designed to test whether signatures of past pathogen exposure could be identified by cataloging public T cell receptors. Donor age, sex, ethnicity and CMV serostatus were collected together with the repertoire data. The number of donors typed differed by locus, with roughly 629-640 for A, B, C, DRB1 and DQB1, roughly 550 for DQA1, approximately 570 for DPA1, and around 460 for DPB1. Five DR-DQ haplotypes were handled as single units for association and clustering because linkage in the cohort was strong. The later analysis used no new phenotypic data to find candidate immune exposures, relying instead on TCR beta sequences and their occurrence across donors. The study profiled the T cell repertoires of hundreds of subjects by immunosequencing and related them to cytomegalovirus serostatus. An earlier analysis of some 600 of the donors applied high-throughput TCR beta sequencing to assess whether each TCR beta V gene segment acted as functional or pseudogenic. A separate validation cohort of roughly 110 different subjects was used in addition to the roughly 670-subject first cohort. HLA typing covered class I and class II loci at four-digit resolution.

Only a few counts were recorded for this clone. Its antigen remains unidentified. No per-base quality is available; no much larger clone lies one base away. The cohort consisted of hundreds of healthy bone marrow donors. At the time of sampling, all cohort members were nominally healthy, though unrecorded immune exposures were likely present. The donor was CMV seronegative and belonged to the group of several hundred seronegative cohort members. A peripheral blood sample was provided by each donor, and peripheral blood mononuclear cells were used for TCR beta sequencing. Genomic DNA was extracted from the blood cell samples with the Qiagen DNeasy Blood Extraction Kit. Inclusive of the bounding cysteine and phenylalanine, the CDR3 is 17 residues long. Only the CDR3 region is kept as DNA, spanning 51 bases read in frame from base 1. Germline trimming amounts to 0 bases on V and 2 bases on J, with 3 as the count of junction bases outside the gene matches. According to the germline V gene, CDR1 reads SNHLY and CDR2 reads FYNNEI.

The protocol used for the library was the immunoSEQ multiplex PCR assay. For the multiplex PCR, a mixture combining 60 forward primers for TCR Vbeta segments and 13 reverse primers for TCR Jbeta segments was used. Amplification of the CDR3 region of rearranged TCR beta genes was performed with a multiplex PCR assay on genomic DNA. On the Illumina HiSeq System, the amplified TCR beta libraries were sequenced as 87-base-pair reads. The original pipeline was this. Across the 600 to 700 repertoires, a later analysis counted tens of millions of unique TCR beta chains, roughly 11 million of which were shared by at least two donors. To remove PCR and sequencing errors, raw reads were error-corrected and collapsed into unique sequences using a nearest-neighbor algorithm that merged closely related sequences. Alignment of CDR3 sequences to IMGT reference sequences was used to assign V, D and J gene segments. For a sequence to be retained, a match of at least six nucleotides to both a V gene segment and a J gene segment was required. Rearrangements were called productive when the CDR3 lacked stop codons and stayed in frame with V and J; all others were non-productive. CDR3 was defined by IMGT convention, running from the second conserved V-encoded cysteine to the conserved J-encoded phenylalanine. Sequences without an unambiguous match to a single V gene segment were excluded from the earlier analysis of approximately 560 of the donors. An earlier analysis of approximately 590 of the donors called V segments functional above 56.7% productive rearrangements and segregating when the between-donor standard deviation exceeded 5%. A statistical classification framework was built to diagnose cytomegalovirus status from the catalog of TCR beta chain sequences. In a later analysis, V and J genes were assigned by comparing TCR nucleotide sequences against IMGT/GENE-DB human TR gene sequences. A later analysis assigned CDR3 sequences and most-parsimonious VDJ recombination scenarios with the TCRdist pipeline. A later analysis defined each TCR beta chain by its CDR3 amino acid sequence plus V-gene family, and excluded reads lacking a unique V-gene family. As a way to deal with suspected cross-contamination and a sequencing artifact, a later analysis dropped under 600 nucleotide sequences that were highly shared and had low generation probability. In a later analysis, a clonal expansion index for each public chain was calculated from normalized within-repertoire ranks of inferred template counts. In a later analysis, generation probabilities were computed with a VDJ recombination model fitted to out-of-frame rearrangements, and the resulting probabilities were checked against IGoR. Hypergeometric tests were used in a later analysis to score TCR-TCR, TCR-HLA and TCR-CMV co-occurrence, with a repertoire-size bias correction applied to the TCR pairs. A later analysis estimated false discovery rates by permuting HLA or CMV assignments 20 times. In a later analysis, co-occurring TCRs were grouped using DBSCAN, and TCRdist sequence similarity was added for clustering within HLA-allele-positive subsets. Repertoires with fewer than 30,000 or more than 120,000 public chains, plus five repertoires with anomalous nucleotide sharing, were excluded from co-occurrence clustering. TCRdb obtained this table from immuneACCESS and retained in-frame rearrangements with V and J assigned. These tables miss some clones; where compared with another copy, unresolved V genes account for less than half of the shortfall, and the remainder is unexplained. The D gene and trimming were derived from the DNA, and the V and J assignments and clone size from that table. This sample lists fewer than 200,000 clones; around 80% were detected once. Around 0.8% of the sample is held by the ten biggest clonotypes.

Here is what the overall study found, with its caveats: The only immune exposure information available for the cohort was CMV serostatus. Some IMGT-functional V segments, including TRBV6-2 and TRBV6-3, could not be distinguished by the 87-base-pair reads and were therefore excluded. It was suggested by the authors that the approach could potentially be generalized to other disease states and immunological phenotypes. The classifier was reported to diagnose cytomegalovirus status with high specificity and sensitivity in both the original cohort and the validation cohort. When HLA alleles, especially DR and DQ, strongly co-occurred, attributing TCR associations to individual alleles was difficult. A few of the identified cytomegalovirus-associated TCR beta chains were confirmed in vitro to be specific for cytomegalovirus antigens. A later analysis found that most CMV-associated TCR beta chains appeared HLA-restricted, with HLA associations seemingly driven largely by CMV exposure. In an earlier analysis of more than 450 of the donors, most TCR beta V segments were observed in productive rearrangements about 87% or about 30% of the time, broadly matching IMGT annotations. Across donors, most TCR sequences were observed very rarely, whereas some public TCRs were present in many individuals. The study gave a list of 150 to 200 TCR beta chains associated with cytomegalovirus. A later analysis associated 16,951 TCR beta sequences with specific HLA alleles at a false discovery rate of 0.05. In a later analysis, TCR association rates were found to vary across HLA loci, with the most associated TCRs seen for DRB1 alleles and the fewest for HLA-C alleles. Correlated functional status among segregating V segments might be attributable to linkage disequilibrium, but an unknown experimental factor could not be ruled out. Compared with equally common non-associated chains, HLA-associated TCR beta chains in a later analysis were more clonally expanded and had lower generation probabilities. Because some donors lacked HLA typing at each locus, the association tests relied only on the typed subset. Compared with the 666-donor mean, donors in an Asian-associated ancestry cluster had fewer N-insertions in productive TCRs, according to a later genetic analysis. A further reported finding was that TCR beta sequences accurately predicted the HLA-A and HLA-B alleles for most subjects in the first cohort. In a later genetic analysis, a missense DCLRE1C variant was associated with V-gene and J-gene trimming of TCR beta chains, and the association was replicated in an independent cohort. According to a later analysis, parvovirus B19, influenza, CMV and Epstein-Barr virus appeared linked to several top co-occurrence clusters. A group of highly shared sequence variants was considered likely to be a technical artifact of the sequencing pipeline. The earlier analysis of 587 of the donors excluded around 17 rarely observed V segments, including chromosome 9 orphons, because counts were too low. Sequencing depth was assumed to be roughly uniform across donors in the presence/absence analyses, though that assumption may not hold. Only TCR beta chains were sequenced in this cohort, and the absence of alpha or paired-chain data limited detectable features.

This TCR was recovered from a woman under 30 in good health and CMV-seronegative. The chain is encoded by TRBV2 joined to TRBJ2-3; 12 junctional bases match TRBD2. The sequencing input was PBMCs. The CDR3 is CASSEARLAGVTDTQYF. The DNA reads TGTGCCAGCAGTGAAGCGAGACTAGCGGGAGTCACAGATACGCAGTATTTT.